This TCR beta chain comes out of a study of patients and donors after allogeneic stem cell transplantation. Each CDR3 protein is one row after TCRdb ran MiXCR on the RT-PCR reads. The table has roughly 940,000 distinct CDR3 sequences, around 17% seen once. The CDR3 spans 15 residues. Germline loops: CDR1 SGHDT, CDR2 YYEEEE. The V and J ends lost 4 bases and 0 bases, in that order; junction bases with no gene match: 6. The source material was blood, either unsorted or a sorted T cell fraction (not recorded which). This TCR was recovered from a human donor who was either an allogeneic HSCT recipient or a stem cell or donor lymphocyte infusion donor (not recorded which). It is not recorded whose cells these are; they may come from a transplant donor. The V and J genes are TRBV5-6 and TRBJ1-2; 7 positions match TRBD1. The CDR3 loop is CASSLLGTANYGYTF. The CDR3 nucleotides are TGTGCCAGCAGCCTCCTCGGGACAGCTAACTATGGCTACACCTTC. Filled out from reference TRBV5-6 and TRBJ1-2, the complete variable domain reads DAGVTQSPTHLIKTRGQQVTLRCSPKSGHDTVSWYQQALGQGPQFIFQYYEEEERQRGNFPDRFSGHQFPNYSSELNVNALLLGDSALYLCASSLLGTANYGYTFGSGTRLTVV.